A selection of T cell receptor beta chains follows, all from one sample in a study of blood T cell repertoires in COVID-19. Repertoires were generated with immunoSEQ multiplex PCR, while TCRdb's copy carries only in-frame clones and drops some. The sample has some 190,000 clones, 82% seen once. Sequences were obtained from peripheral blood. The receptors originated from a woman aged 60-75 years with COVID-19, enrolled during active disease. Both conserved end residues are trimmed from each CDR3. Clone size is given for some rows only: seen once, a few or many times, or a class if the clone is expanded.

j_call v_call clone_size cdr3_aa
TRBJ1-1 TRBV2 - ASMAEWNTEAF
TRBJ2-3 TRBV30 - AGQGEGTDTQY
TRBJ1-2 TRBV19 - ASWDRGTTFGYT
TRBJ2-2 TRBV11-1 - ASSSSRTGELF
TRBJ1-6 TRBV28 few ASSLPAGSGQGASSPLH
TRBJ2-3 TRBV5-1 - ASSRPGGQGTDTQY
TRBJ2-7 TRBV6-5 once ASRGVSYEQY
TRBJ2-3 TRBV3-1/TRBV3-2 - ASSLRRGEGWWTQY
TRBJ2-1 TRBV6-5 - ASRSGTSGRNEQF
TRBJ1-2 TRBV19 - ASSAVGEEYGYT
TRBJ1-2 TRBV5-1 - ASSSGQGANGYT